This T cell receptor beta chain was identified in a study of T cell responses to AZD1222 COVID-19 vaccine. Study details: Recipients boosted at about 4 weeks or about 12 weeks are pooled.

With regard to this clone: Antigen: not known.

Study results and caveats: Baseline antibody screening turned up just six or seven seropositive AZD1222 recipients.

TCRdb's table, derived via immunoSEQ multiplex PCR, lists solely in-frame clones and lacks some. This table holds 90,000 to 130,000 clones, about 80% found once. The CDR3 loop spans 13 amino acids. CDR1 is SGHDN, CDR2 FVKESK, per germline. The V end lost 4 bases, the J end lost 4 bases, and 8 bases lay between the germline ends. The sample consisted of peripheral blood, taken on day 0 of AZD1222 vaccination. The TCR comes from an adult in good health. This chain connects TRBV14 to TRBJ1-5; D gene uncertain. CDR3 DNA: TGTGCCAGCAGCCGATCGTATAATCAGCCCCAGCATTTT. Encoded protein: CASSRSYNQPQHF.